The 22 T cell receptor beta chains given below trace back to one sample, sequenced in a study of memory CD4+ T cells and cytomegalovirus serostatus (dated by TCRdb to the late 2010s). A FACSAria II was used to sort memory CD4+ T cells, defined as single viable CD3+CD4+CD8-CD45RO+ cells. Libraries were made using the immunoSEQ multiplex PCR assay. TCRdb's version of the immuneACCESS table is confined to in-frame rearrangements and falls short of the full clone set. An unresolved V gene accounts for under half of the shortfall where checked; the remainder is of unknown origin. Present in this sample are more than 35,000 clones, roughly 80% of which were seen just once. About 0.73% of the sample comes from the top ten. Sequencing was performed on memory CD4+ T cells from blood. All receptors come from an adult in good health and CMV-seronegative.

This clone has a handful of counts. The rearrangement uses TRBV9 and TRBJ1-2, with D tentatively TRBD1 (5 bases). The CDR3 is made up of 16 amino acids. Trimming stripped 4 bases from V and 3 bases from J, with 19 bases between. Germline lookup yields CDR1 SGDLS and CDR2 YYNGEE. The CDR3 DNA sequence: TGTGCCAGCAGCCGGTCTGGGAGGGGTACGGACTATGGCTACACCTTC. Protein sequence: CASSRSGRGTDYGYTF. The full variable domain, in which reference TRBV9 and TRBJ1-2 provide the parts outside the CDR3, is DSGVTQTPKHLITATGQRVTLRCSPRSGDLSVYWYQQSLDQGLQFLIQYYNGEERAKGNILERFSAQQFPDLHSELNLSSLELGDSALYFCASSRSGRGTDYGYTFGSGTRLTVV.

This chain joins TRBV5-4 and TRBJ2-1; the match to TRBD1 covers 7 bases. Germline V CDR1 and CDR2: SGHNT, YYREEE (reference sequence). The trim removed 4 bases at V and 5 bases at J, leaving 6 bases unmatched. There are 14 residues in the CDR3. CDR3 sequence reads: CASSPGTVDNEQFF. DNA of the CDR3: TGTGCCAGCAGCCCCGGGACAGTAGACAATGAGCAGTTCTTC.

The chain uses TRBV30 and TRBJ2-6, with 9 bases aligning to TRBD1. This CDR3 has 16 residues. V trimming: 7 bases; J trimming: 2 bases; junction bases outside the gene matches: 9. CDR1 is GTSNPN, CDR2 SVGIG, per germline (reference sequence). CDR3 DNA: TGTGCCTTAGAACAGGGGGCTCGTACTGGGGCCAACGTCCTGACTTTC. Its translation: CALEQGARTGANVLTF.

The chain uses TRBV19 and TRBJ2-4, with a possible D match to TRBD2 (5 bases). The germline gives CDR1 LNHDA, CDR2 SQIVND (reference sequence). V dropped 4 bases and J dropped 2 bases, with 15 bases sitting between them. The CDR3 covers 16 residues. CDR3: CASSTIEGITKNIQYF. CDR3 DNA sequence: TGTGCCAGTAGTACTATAGAGGGAATAACCAAAAACATTCAGTACTTC.

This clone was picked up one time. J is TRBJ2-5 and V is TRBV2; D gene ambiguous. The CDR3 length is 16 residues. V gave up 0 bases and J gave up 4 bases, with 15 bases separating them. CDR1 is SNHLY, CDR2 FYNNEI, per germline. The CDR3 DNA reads TGTGCCAGCAGTGAAGCGAAGGCGGTACTCCGAGAGACCCAGTACTTC. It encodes CASSEAKAVLRETQYF.

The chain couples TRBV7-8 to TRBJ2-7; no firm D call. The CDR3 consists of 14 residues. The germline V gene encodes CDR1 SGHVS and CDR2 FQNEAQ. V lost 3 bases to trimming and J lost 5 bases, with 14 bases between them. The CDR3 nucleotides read TGTGCCAGCAGCTTGTGGTCCAGGTTAGACGAGCAGTACTTC. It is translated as CASSLWSRLDEQYF.

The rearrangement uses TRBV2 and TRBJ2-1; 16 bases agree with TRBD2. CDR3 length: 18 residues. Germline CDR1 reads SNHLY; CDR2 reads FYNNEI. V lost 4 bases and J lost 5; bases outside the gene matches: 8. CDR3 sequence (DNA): TGTGCCAGCAGTGTGACCGGGACTAGCGGGGGGGCCAACAATGAGCAGTTCTTC. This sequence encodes CASSVTGTSGGANNEQFF.

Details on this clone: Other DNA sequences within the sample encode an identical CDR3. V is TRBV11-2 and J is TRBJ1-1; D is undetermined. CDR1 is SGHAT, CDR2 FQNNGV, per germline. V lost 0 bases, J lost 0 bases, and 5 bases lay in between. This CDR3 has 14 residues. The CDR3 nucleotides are TGTGCCAGCAGCTTAGATTCGATGAACACTGAAGCTTTCTTT. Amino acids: CASSLDSMNTEAFF.

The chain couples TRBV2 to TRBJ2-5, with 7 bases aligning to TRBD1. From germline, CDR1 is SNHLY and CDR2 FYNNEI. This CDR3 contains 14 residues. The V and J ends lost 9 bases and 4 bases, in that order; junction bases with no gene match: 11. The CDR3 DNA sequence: TGTGCCAGAGAACCCCGGGACAGACGAGAGACCCAGTACTTC. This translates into CAREPRDRRETQYF.

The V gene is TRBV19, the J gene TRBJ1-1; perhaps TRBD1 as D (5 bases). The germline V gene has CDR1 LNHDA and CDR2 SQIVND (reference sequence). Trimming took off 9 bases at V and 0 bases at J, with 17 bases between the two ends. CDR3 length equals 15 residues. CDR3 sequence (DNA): TGTGCCAGCACACGGAGGGAGGGGATGAACACTGAAGCTTTCTTT. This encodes CASTRREGMNTEAFF.

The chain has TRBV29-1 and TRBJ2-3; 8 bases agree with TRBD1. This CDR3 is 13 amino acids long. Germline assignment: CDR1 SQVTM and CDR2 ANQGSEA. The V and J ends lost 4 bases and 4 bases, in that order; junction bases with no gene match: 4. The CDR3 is CSVATGVPDTQYF. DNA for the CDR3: TGCAGCGTTGCGACAGGGGTTCCAGATACGCAGTATTTT.

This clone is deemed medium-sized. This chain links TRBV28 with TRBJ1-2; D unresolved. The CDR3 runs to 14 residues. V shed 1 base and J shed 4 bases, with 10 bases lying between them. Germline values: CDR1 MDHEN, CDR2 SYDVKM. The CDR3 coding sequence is TGTGCCAGCAGTTTATTTGCTCAAGGCTATGGCTACACCTTC. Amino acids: CASSLFAQGYGYTF.

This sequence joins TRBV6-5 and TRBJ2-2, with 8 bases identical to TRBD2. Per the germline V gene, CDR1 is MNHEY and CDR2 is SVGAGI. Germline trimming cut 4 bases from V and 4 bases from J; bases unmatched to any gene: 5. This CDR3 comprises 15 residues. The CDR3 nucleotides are TGTGCCAGCAGTTCCGGACTAGCAGGCACCGGGGAGCTGTTTTTT. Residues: CASSSGLAGTGELFF.

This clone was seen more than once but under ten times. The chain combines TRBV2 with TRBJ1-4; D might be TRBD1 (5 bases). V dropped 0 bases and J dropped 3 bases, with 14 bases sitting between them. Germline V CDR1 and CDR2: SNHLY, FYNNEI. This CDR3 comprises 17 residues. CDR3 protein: CASSEAGYGGANEKLFF. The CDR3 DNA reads TGTGCCAGCAGTGAAGCTGGGTACGGGGGAGCTAATGAAAAACTGTTTTTT.

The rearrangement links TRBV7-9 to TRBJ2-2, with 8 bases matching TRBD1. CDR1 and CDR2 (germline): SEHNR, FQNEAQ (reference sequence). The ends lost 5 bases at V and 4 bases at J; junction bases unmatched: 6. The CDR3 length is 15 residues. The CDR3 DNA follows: TGTGCCAGCAGCCCCCGGACAGGGTTCACCGGGGAGCTGTTTTTT. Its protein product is CASSPRTGFTGELFF.

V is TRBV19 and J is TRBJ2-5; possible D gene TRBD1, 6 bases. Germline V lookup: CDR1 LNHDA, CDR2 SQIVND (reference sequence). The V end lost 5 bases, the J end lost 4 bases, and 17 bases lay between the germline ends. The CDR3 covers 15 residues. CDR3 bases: TGTGCCAGTAGTGTCGACAGGCCGGGGCTAGAGACCCAGTACTTC. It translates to CASSVDRPGLETQYF.

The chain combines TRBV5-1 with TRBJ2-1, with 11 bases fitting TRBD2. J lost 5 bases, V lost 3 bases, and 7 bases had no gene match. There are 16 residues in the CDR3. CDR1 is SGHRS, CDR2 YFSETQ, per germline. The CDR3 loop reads CASSSTPSGGNNEQFF. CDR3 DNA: TGCGCCAGCAGCTCTACCCCTAGCGGGGGGAACAATGAGCAGTTCTTC. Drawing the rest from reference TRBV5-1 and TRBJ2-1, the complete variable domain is KAGVTQTPRYLIKTRGQQVTLSCSPISGHRSVSWYQQTPGQGLQFLFEYFSETQRNKGNFPGRFSGRQFSNSRSEMNVSTLELGDSALYLCASSSTPSGGNNEQFFGPGTRLTVL.

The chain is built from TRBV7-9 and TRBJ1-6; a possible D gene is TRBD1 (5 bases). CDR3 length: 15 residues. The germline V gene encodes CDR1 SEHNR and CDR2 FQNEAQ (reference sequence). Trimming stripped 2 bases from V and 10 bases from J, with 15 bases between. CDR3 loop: CASSLRSGSSSPLHF. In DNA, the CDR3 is TGTGCCAGCAGCTTACGTTCAGGGTCTAGCTCACCCCTCCACTTT.

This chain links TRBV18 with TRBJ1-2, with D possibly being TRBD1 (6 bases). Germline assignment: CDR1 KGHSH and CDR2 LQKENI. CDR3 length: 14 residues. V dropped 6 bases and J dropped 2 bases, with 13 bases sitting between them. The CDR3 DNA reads TGTGCCAGCTCCTTCAGCCAGGGGAACTATGGCTACACCTTC. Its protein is CASSFSQGNYGYTF.

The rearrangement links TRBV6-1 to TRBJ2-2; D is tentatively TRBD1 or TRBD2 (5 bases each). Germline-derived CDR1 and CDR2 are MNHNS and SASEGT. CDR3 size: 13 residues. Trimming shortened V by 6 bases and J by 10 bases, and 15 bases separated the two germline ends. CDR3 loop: CASSENEGKELFF. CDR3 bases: TGTGCCAGCAGCGAAAATGAGGGGAAGGAGCTGTTTTTT.

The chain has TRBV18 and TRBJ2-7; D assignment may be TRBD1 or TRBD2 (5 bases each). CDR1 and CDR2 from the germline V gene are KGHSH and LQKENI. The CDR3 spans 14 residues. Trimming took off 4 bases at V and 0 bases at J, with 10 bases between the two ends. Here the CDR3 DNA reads TGTGCCAGCTCACGGGACCGTATCTCCTACGAGCAGTACTTC. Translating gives CASSRDRISYEQYF.

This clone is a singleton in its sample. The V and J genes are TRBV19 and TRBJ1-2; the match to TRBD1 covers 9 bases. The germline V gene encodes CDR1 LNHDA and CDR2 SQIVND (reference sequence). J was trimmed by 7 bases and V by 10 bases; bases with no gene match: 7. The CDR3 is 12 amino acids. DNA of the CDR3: TGTGCCATCCGGGACAGGGTCGGTGGCTACACCTTC. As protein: CAIRDRVGGYTF.